The 17 T cell receptor beta chains reported below all come from one sample, sequenced in a study of PD-L1 blockade in urothelial cancer. Profiling relied on immunoSEQ multiplex PCR, and the TCRdb table lists in-frame clones only, not all of them. The profile shows more than 1,500 clones, under 40% of them singletons. The input for sequencing was tumor tissue, taken before atezolizumab (anti-PD-L1) treatment. These receptors were taken from a woman aged 55-69 years with urothelial cancer.

There are a few counts of this clone. The V and J genes are TRBV10-3 and TRBJ1-2; D is unresolved. The V gene lost 1 base and the J gene lost 0 bases, with 6 bases spanning the gap. This CDR3 contains 14 residues. From germline, CDR1 is ENHRY and CDR2 SYGVKD. This CDR3 is CAISEFGANYGYTF. The CDR3 DNA follows: TGTGCCATCAGTGAGTTCGGAGCTAACTATGGCTACACCTTC.

The CDR3 DNA reads TGCGCCAGCAGCCGGGACGCCTACACTGAAGCTTTCTTT. Encoded protein: CASSRDAYTEAFF. V and J are TRBV1 and TRBJ1-1. TRBV1 is marked as a pseudogene. CDR3 length: 13 amino acids.

The V gene is TRBV6-8, the J gene TRBJ1-1; D is uncertain. Per the germline V gene, CDR1 is MNHGY and CDR2 is SAAAGT. The length of the CDR3 is 13 residues. Trimming left V 8 bases short and J 5 bases short, with 15 bases between. Written as DNA, the CDR3 is TGTGCCAGCCGGAACTCCCTGGGAACTGAAGCTTTCTTT. It codes for CASRNSLGTEAFF.

This chain connects TRBV9 to TRBJ2-3, with a weak D call TRBD1 (6 bases). The CDR3 has 18 residues. The germline CDR1 and CDR2 sequences are SGDLS and YYNGEE. Trimming pared 3 bases from V and 8 bases from J, leaving 28 bases between. CDR3 bases: TGTGCCAGCAGCGCGAGTGGCGTTTTCGAAGGGGCCAGGGGTACGCAGTATTTT. This codes for CASSASGVFEGARGTQYF.

This clone is judged medium-sized (0.01 to 0.1%). Here the CDR3 DNA reads TGTGCCAGCTCAGCGACAGGGACAAACTATGGCTACACCTTC. Translating it yields CASSATGTNYGYTF. The V call is TRBV12-5, the J call TRBJ1-2; 7 positions match TRBD1. Germline CDR1 and CDR2: LGHNT and FRNRAP. CDR3 length: 14 residues.

V gene TRBV6-8 combines with J gene TRBJ1-5; TRBD1 agrees at 10 bases. J was trimmed by 8 bases and V by 4 bases; bases with no gene match: 11. The germline gives CDR1 MNHGY, CDR2 SAAAGT. CDR3 length: 16 amino acids. The CDR3 DNA reads TGTGCCAGCAGTTCCCGGGACAGGGGAGGTAGGGAGCCCCAGCATTTT. The encoded protein is CASSSRDRGGREPQHF.

This chain uses TRBV5-1 with TRBJ2-7; 8 nucleotides match TRBD1. CDR3 length: 15 residues. The V and J ends lost 0 bases and 2 bases, in that order; junction bases with no gene match: 4. From germline, CDR1 is SGHRS and CDR2 YFSETQ. The CDR3 loop is CASSLVGQGTYEQYF. DNA of the CDR3: TGCGCCAGCAGCTTGGTAGGACAGGGAACCTACGAGCAGTACTTC.

The rearrangement uses TRBV28 and TRBJ2-7, with D possibly matching TRBD2 (6 bases). The CDR3 spans 14 residues. Between the trimmed V and J ends, which lost 1 base and 3 bases, there was a span of 10 bases. The germline CDR1 and CDR2 sequences are MDHEN and SYDVKM. The CDR3 loop is CASSLYGSYYEQYF. The CDR3 DNA reads as TGTGCCAGCAGTTTATACGGGAGTTACTACGAGCAGTACTTC.

This sequence joins TRBV19 and TRBJ1-2; 9 bases are a match to TRBD1. CDR1 and CDR2 (germline): LNHDA, SQIVND (reference sequence). The J segment lost 2 bases and the V segment lost 5 bases, leaving 6 bases of the junction unmatched. This CDR3 spans 15 amino acids. The CDR3 nucleotides are TGTGCCAGTAGTTCTCCAGGACAGGGGAACTATGGCTACACCTTC. This translates into CASSSPGQGNYGYTF. The full variable domain, completed using reference TRBV19 and TRBJ1-2, is DGGITQSPKYLFRKEGQNVTLSCEQNLNHDAMYWYRQDPGQGLRLIYYSQIVNDFQKGDIAEGYSVSREKKESFPLTVTSAQKNPTAFYLCASSSPGQGNYGYTFGSGTRLTVV.

The V call is TRBV6-8, the J call TRBJ1-2, with 9 bases fitting TRBD1. Germline-derived CDR1 and CDR2 are MNHGY and SAAAGT. The length of the CDR3 is 14 residues. V shed 6 bases, J shed 8 bases, and the junction held 10 bases outside the gene matches. CDR3 sequence: CASRLPGQGWGYTF. The CDR3 DNA reads TGTGCCAGCAGGTTACCGGGACAGGGCTGGGGCTACACCTTC.

This clone has just a few counts. This chain joins TRBV28 and TRBJ2-7; the D gene could be TRBD1 or TRBD2 (6 bases each). The CDR3 consists of 14 residues. Germline CDR1 and CDR2: MDHEN and SYDVKM. V gave up 8 bases and J gave up 3 bases, with 17 bases separating them. The CDR3 DNA sequence: TGTGCCAGCTCCGGGACTCCCAGGGGCTACGAGCAGTACTTC. Translation: CASSGTPRGYEQYF.

The genes are TRBV29-1 and TRBJ2-7, with TRBD1 matching over 10 bases. In germline, CDR1 is SQVTM, CDR2 ANQGSEA. The V segment lost 1 base and the J segment 2 bases; nucleotides outside the gene matches: 2. The CDR3 totals 14 residues. As DNA, the CDR3 is TGCAGCGTTGAAGTGACAGGGGGCGCCTACGAGCAGTACTTC. Protein: CSVEVTGGAYEQYF.

This clone was observed a handful of times. At one end, the junction sequence differs from germline, possibly due to a read error. The chain is built from TRBV6-8 and TRBJ2-1; 9 bases are shared with TRBD1. CDR1 and CDR2 (germline): MNHGY, SAAAGT. The CDR3 has 17 residues. CDR3 residues: CAISASDRGYTYNEQFF. CDR3 bases: TGTGCCATCAGTGCCTCGGACAGGGGCTATACATACAATGAGCAGTTCTTC.

This clone was counted only a few times. The CDR3, as DNA: TGTGCCAGCAGCCTAAAGGGACCCGAGGTCGATGGCTACACCTTC. It translates to CASSLKGPEVDGYTF. The chain combines TRBV11-3 with TRBJ1-2, with a possible D match to TRBD1 (5 bases). The CDR3 is 15 amino acids. The germline V gene has CDR1 SGHNT and CDR2 YENEEA. V lost 5 bases and J 6 bases, leaving 19 bases between the germline ends.

This clone was seen more than once but under ten times. V gene TRBV7-5 combines with J gene TRBJ2-1. TRBV7-5 is flagged as a pseudogene. CDR3 length: 15 amino acids. CDR3 nucleotides: TGTGCCAGCAGCTCGGAATACGGCTCCTACAATGAGCAGTTCTTC. The encoded protein is CASSSEYGSYNEQFF.

The V and J genes are TRBV18 and TRBJ2-2; no clear D gene. Looked up from germline, CDR1 is KGHSH and CDR2 is LQKENI. V was trimmed by 1 base and J by 6 bases, leaving 12 bases between them. CDR3 length: 15 amino acids. The chain's CDR3 is CASSPRDTPAGELFF. CDR3 sequence (DNA): TGTGCCAGCTCACCACGAGACACACCAGCCGGGGAGCTGTTTTTT.

The V gene is TRBV18, the J gene TRBJ2-3; the D is unclear. Trimming shortened V by 3 bases and J by 3 bases, and 4 bases separated the two germline ends. The CDR3 is 12 residues long. Germline V gives CDR1 KGHSH, CDR2 LQKENI. CDR3 loop: CASSPITDTQYF. The CDR3 DNA reads TGTGCCAGCTCACCGATAACAGATACGCAGTATTTT.